A single TCR beta chain is shown here with its context. Its antigen is not known. These data belong to a study of regulatory T cells in long-lasting Graves disease. Time point specified: newly diagnosed GD, antithyroid drugs for less than 3 months. RNA extracted from PBMCs served as the sequencing template. Regarding the study as a whole: Repertoires from persistent disease leaned toward TRBV28, TRBJ1-2 and TRBJ2-5. TCR diversity was lower in persistent than newly diagnosed Graves' disease.

CDR3-region Arm-PCR and iRepertoire HTBI primers produced the TCR beta libraries. Using its own MiXCR run on the multiplex PCR reads, TCRdb lists one record per CDR3 protein. The data hold under 800,000 distinct CDR3 sequences, with 15% to 20% observed a single time. CDR1 and CDR2 (germline): MDHEN, SYDVKM. Trimming took 3 bases from V and 1 from J, leaving 12 bases between them. This CDR3 has 16 amino acids. The sample was also linked to a second study, of T cells in Graves' hyperthyroidism and ophthalmopathy.

The sequencing here drew on peripheral blood mononuclear cells (PBMCs), taken at new diagnosis, from a patient treated with antithyroid drugs. The chain has TRBV28 and TRBJ2-2, with a weak D call TRBD2 (6 bases). This clonotype was obtained from a woman aged 30 to 39 with Graves disease. CDR3 sequence: CASSFLAFKNTGELFF. CDR3 coding DNA: TGTGCCAGCAGTTTTCTAGCGTTCAAGAACACCGGGGAGCTGTTTTTT.